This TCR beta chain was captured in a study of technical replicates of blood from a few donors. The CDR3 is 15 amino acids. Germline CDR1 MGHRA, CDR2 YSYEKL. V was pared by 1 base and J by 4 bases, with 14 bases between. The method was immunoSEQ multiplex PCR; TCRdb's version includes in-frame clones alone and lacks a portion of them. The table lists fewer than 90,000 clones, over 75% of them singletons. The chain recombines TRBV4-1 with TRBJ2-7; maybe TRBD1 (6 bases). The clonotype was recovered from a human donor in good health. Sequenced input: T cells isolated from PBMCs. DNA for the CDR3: TGCGCCAGCAGCCAAGCCGGGACAACACGTTACGAGCAGTACTTC. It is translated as CASSQAGTTRYEQYF.